These 5 T cell receptor beta chains were sequenced from one sample in a study of T cell repertoires in cytomegalovirus infection. TCRdb passed the reads through MiXCR, listing each CDR3 protein once. The table shows roughly 570,000 distinct CDR3 sequences, with over 35% occurring only once. No antigen is known for these receptors. The source material was cultured PBMCs, sampled from culture after CMV antigen stimulation. These receptors came from a human donor in good health (CMV status not recorded). Some clones in this sample may be carry-over from other donors' samples.

The V call is TRBV7-2, the J call TRBJ2-6, with 13 bases fitting TRBD2. This CDR3 spans 17 amino acids. Looked up from germline, CDR1 is SGHTA and CDR2 is FQGNSA. With V trimmed by 5 bases and J by 2 bases, 3 bases remained unmatched. The CDR3 loop reads CASSGLAGAAGANVLTF. The CDR3, as DNA: TGTGCCAGCAGCGGACTAGCGGGAGCGGCTGGGGCCAACGTCCTGACTTTC.

The genes are TRBV19 and TRBJ1-2; D is possibly TRBD1 (5 bases). Germline V CDR1 and CDR2: LNHDA, SQIVND (reference sequence). This CDR3 region has 15 residues. Trimming took off 3 bases at V and 2 bases at J, with 13 bases between the two ends. The DNA for the CDR3 is TGTGCCAGTAGTATCCTCCGGGGGGGGAACTATGGCTACACCTTC. Translating it yields CASSILRGGNYGYTF.

The rearrangement uses TRBV7-2 and TRBJ2-3, with a tentative D call TRBD2 (7 bases). There are 16 residues in the CDR3. Deletions cut 5 bases from V and 4 bases from J, with 19 bases between. Looked up from germline, CDR1 is SGHTA and CDR2 is FQGNSA. DNA for the CDR3: TGTGCCAGCAGCCGCACACAGGTGGGGGGGCCAGATACGCAGTATTTT. Amino acid sequence: CASSRTQVGGPDTQYF.

The genes are TRBV4-2 and TRBJ2-5; D not resolved. Germline V gives CDR1 LGHNA, CDR2 YNFKEQ. The V and J ends lost 4 bases and 2 bases respectively, with 11 bases between them. CDR3 length: 14 amino acids. CDR3 in DNA: TGTGCCAGCAGCCTAGAGTACCGACAAGAGACCCAGTACTTC. As protein: CASSLEYRQETQYF.

Only a few counts were recorded for this clonotype. V usage is TRBV4-1 and J usage is TRBJ1-5, with 9 bases fitting TRBD1. The germline V gene has CDR1 MGHRA and CDR2 YSYEKL. Germline trimming cut 3 bases from V and 4 bases from J; bases unmatched to any gene: 4. CDR3 size: 15 residues. The CDR3 is CASSQGQGLNQPQHF. In nucleotides, the CDR3 is TGCGCCAGCAGCCAGGGACAGGGACTTAATCAGCCCCAGCATTTT.